This TCR beta chain was identified in a study of T-cell reconstitution after alpha-beta-depleted transplantation in children. General study results and limits: Reportedly, only several hundred clones from non-depleted graft cells drove alpha-beta T-cell counts at about two months. A year had passed since transplant, and T-cell counts and diversity by then came mostly from newly produced T cells. At day 60, the high TCRbeta diversity found in some patients originated from recipient T cells and thymic progenitors that had survived.

The CDR3 totals 15 residues. Germline-derived CDR1 and CDR2 are SGHRS and YFSETQ. Trimming shortened V by 4 bases and J by 1 base, and 13 bases separated the two germline ends. Preparation of the TCRbeta library used unique molecular identifiers. In TCRdb, the PCR reads were re-called with MiXCR into one record per CDR3 protein. This table holds 100,000 or so distinct CDR3 sequences, about 22% found once. Remarks on this clonotype: Antigen unknown.

The chain joins TRBV5-1 to TRBJ2-3; TRBD1 or TRBD2 may be the D gene (5 bases each). The specimen was PBMCs, collected before TCRalphabeta/CD19-depleted stem cell transplant. This clonotype originated in a boy younger than 10 with acute lymphoblastic leukemia, due to receive a stem cell transplant. CDR3 loop: CASSPSRGGTDTQYF. In nucleotides, the CDR3 is TGCGCCAGCAGCCCCAGTCGAGGGGGCACAGATACGCAGTATTTT. Supplemented by reference TRBV5-1 and TRBJ2-3, the full variable domain reads KAGVTQTPRYLIKTRGQQVTLSCSPISGHRSVSWYQQTPGQGLQFLFEYFSETQRNKGNFPGRFSGRQFSNSRSEMNVSTLELGDSALYLCASSPSRGGTDTQYFGPGTRLTVL.